The clone carrying this TCR beta chain has just a few counts. Its antigen remains unknown. TCRdb ran MiXCR on the reads and lists one entry per CDR3 protein. Found here are more than 250,000 distinct CDR3 sequences, 20% to 25% of them singletons; the top ten hold roughly 13%. This record comes from a study of T cell repertoires in cytomegalovirus infection. Study background: It was recently identified HLA-C-restricted and well-studied HLA-B-restricted CMV epitopes that the study used. CMV infection together with matching HLA type was indicated by public TCR beta signatures. Study-wide findings and caveats: CMV-specific HLA-C-restricted TCR beta clonotypes dominated the ex vivo response.

Source: cultured PBMCs, taken from culture after CMV antigen stimulation. The receptor was derived from a human donor in good health (CMV status not recorded). Some clones in this sample may be carry-over from other donors' samples.

This CDR3 reads CSAREPYEQYV. CDR3 nucleotides: TGCAGTGCTAGAGAACCCTACGAGCAGTACGTC. The chain recombines TRBV20-1 with TRBJ2-7; no reliable D call. Germline lookup yields CDR1 DFQATT and CDR2 SNEGSKA (reference sequence). Trimming removed 0 bases from V and 2 bases from J, with 2 bases in between. The length of the CDR3 is 11 residues.